These 14 T cell receptor beta chains were sequenced from one sample in a study of Graves' ophthalmopathy and Graves' hyperthyroidism. Transcripts of RNA were the source for amplifying TCR beta CDR3 regions. First-round RT-PCR with HTBI primers preceded a second-round multiplex PCR. Each CDR3 protein gets one entry after TCRdb re-called the multiplex PCR reads with MiXCR. This repertoire shows around 670,000 distinct CDR3 sequences, around 40% found once; its top ten account for 40% to 55%. Sequenced sample: peripheral blood. The source of these receptors is an adult man with Graves' ophthalmopathy.

About this clonotype: At one boundary the junction diverges from the germline segment, which might be a read error. The chain joins TRBV11-2 to TRBJ1-6; TRBD1 might be the D (6 bases). CDR1 and CDR2 (germline): SGHAT, FQNNGV. The CDR3 covers 16 residues. CDR3 in DNA: TGTGCCAGCAGCCCACAGGGAAGCTCCTTTAATTCACCCCTCCACTTT. This translates into CASSPQGSSFNSPLHF.

This clonotype was seen a single time. This chain links TRBV6-2 or TRBV6-3 with TRBJ2-5; 8 bases are shared with TRBD1. The V and J ends lost 0 bases and 6 bases, in that order; junction bases with no gene match: 15. The CDR3 sequence is 18 residues long. CDR1 is MNHEY and CDR2 is SVGEGT in the germline V gene. The CDR3 sequence is CASSYSMNRLRQGKTQYF. The CDR3 DNA is TGTGCCAGCAGTTACTCGATGAACCGACTGCGACAGGGGAAGACCCAGTACTTC.

This clonotype was observed many times. The chain is built from TRBV2 and TRBJ1-4, with D maybe TRBD1 (6 bases). V shed 9 bases and J shed 7 bases, with 12 bases lying between them. From germline, CDR1 is SNHLY and CDR2 FYNNEI. The CDR3 length is 12 residues. This CDR3 is CASATGPEKLFF. DNA of the CDR3: TGTGCCAGTGCGACAGGTCCTGAAAAACTGTTTTTT. The full variable domain, in which reference TRBV2 and TRBJ1-4 provide the parts outside the CDR3, is EPEVTQTPSHQVTQMGQEVILRCVPISNHLYFYWYRQILGQKVEFLVSFYNNEISEKSEIFDDQFSVERPDGSNFTLKIRSTKLEDSAMYFCASATGPEKLFFGSGTQLSVL.

This clonotype came up once. A read error may be the cause here, since a much bigger clone is one base away. This rearrangement joins TRBV24-1 to TRBJ1-5; D not resolved. Germline V gene sequence: CDR1 KGHDR, CDR2 SFDVKD. CDR3 length: 15 residues. V lost 4 bases and J 0 bases, leaving 9 bases between the germline ends. The CDR3 loop reads CATSEPSYSNQPQHF. The CDR3 DNA is TGTGCCACCAGTGAACCTTCCTATAGCAATCAGCCCCAGCATTTT.

This clonotype was observed at least ten times. This chain uses TRBV7-9 with TRBJ1-2; 9 bases line up with TRBD1. The CDR3 consists of 13 residues. The V segment lost 5 bases and the J segment 8 bases; nucleotides outside the gene matches: 6. The germline CDR1 and CDR2 sequences are SEHNR and FQNEAQ (reference sequence). DNA for the CDR3: TGTGCCAGCAGCAAACAGGGGGCAGGCGGCTACACCTTC. This translates into CASSKQGAGGYTF.

The chain links TRBV4-3 to TRBJ1-6; 9 bases map to TRBD1. The CDR3 is made up of 15 amino acids. V was pared by 1 base and J by 10 bases, with 5 bases of the junction left unmatched. CDR1 and CDR2 from the germline V gene are LGHNA and YSLEER. The CDR3: CASSQGGQGLSPLHF. The CDR3 bases are TGCGCCAGCAGCCAAGGGGGACAGGGATTATCACCCCTCCACTTT.

This sequence joins TRBV19 and TRBJ1-2; D is undetermined. The CDR3 is 16 residues long. CDR1 and CDR2 (germline): LNHDA, SQIVND (reference sequence). Trimming shortened V by 3 bases and J by 4 bases, and 18 bases separated the two germline ends. This CDR3 reads CASSIYLSELGYGYTF. CDR3 DNA sequence: TGTGCCAGTAGTATCTATCTGAGTGAATTGGGCTATGGCTACACCTTC.

The chain recombines TRBV7-8 with TRBJ2-5; 7 bases line up with TRBD1. The germline V gene encodes CDR1 SGHVS and CDR2 FQNEAQ. The CDR3 consists of 16 residues. Trimming took 4 bases from V and 2 from J; bases not matched to a gene: 10. The CDR3 protein is CASSSTNRGQQETQYF. The CDR3 DNA follows: TGTGCCAGCAGCTCTACCAACCGGGGACAGCAAGAGACCCAGTACTTC.

This chain links TRBV6-6 with TRBJ2-7, with D possibly matching TRBD1 (5 bases). Germline V lookup: CDR1 MNHNY, CDR2 SVGAGI (reference sequence). V dropped 6 bases and J dropped 7 bases, with 16 bases sitting between them. The CDR3 loop spans 13 amino acids. CDR3 region: CASRTQGFREQYF. The CDR3 DNA is TGTGCCAGCAGGACCCAGGGTTTTCGGGAGCAGTACTTC.

V is TRBV11-2 and J is TRBJ2-2; TRBD2 agrees at 12 bases. This CDR3 spans 18 amino acids. V lost 2 bases, J lost 3 bases, and 7 bases stayed unmatched. Germline CDR1 SGHAT, CDR2 FQNNGV. The CDR3 loop reads CASSLKVLAGGYTGELFF. The CDR3 DNA sequence: TGTGCCAGCAGCTTAAAAGTCCTAGCGGGAGGGTACACCGGGGAGCTGTTTTTT.

Turning to this clonotype: A single base separates this from a much larger clone, so it may be a read error. The chain carries TRBV2 and TRBJ1-4, with a tentative D call TRBD1 (6 bases). Germline V gene data show CDR1 as SNHLY and CDR2 as FYNNEI. This CDR3 is 13 amino acids long. The CDR3 here is CAGSFWGREKLFF. In DNA, the CDR3 is TGTGCCGGCAGTTTCTGGGGGCGTGAAAAACTGTTTTTT.

The genes are TRBV19 and TRBJ1-6, with 9 positions matching TRBD1. V shed 11 bases, J shed 6 bases, and the junction held 11 bases outside the gene matches. Germline V gives CDR1 LNHDA, CDR2 SQIVND (reference sequence). The CDR3 is 15 residues long. In DNA, the CDR3 is TGTGCCTGGAGTGTATTACAGGGGGCTAATTCACCCCTCCACTTT. Protein product: CAWSVLQGANSPLHF.

The chain has TRBV7-6 and TRBJ2-7, with D possibly being TRBD2 (6 bases). V shed 8 bases and J shed 3 bases, with 23 bases lying between them. Looked up from germline, CDR1 is SGHVS and CDR2 is FNYEAQ. The CDR3 contains 16 residues. The CDR3 coding sequence is TGTGCCAGCTCACCGGCCGGTGATGCGGGGATCTACGAGCAGTACTTC. This translates into CASSPAGDAGIYEQYF. Full variable domain (outside the CDR3, taken from reference TRBV7-6 and TRBJ2-7): GAGVSQSPRYKVTKRGQDVALRCDPISGHVSLYWYRQALGQGPEFLTYFNYEAQQDKSGLPNDRFSAERPEGSISTLTIQRTEQRDSAMYRCASSPAGDAGIYEQYFGPGTRLTVT.

The V and J genes are TRBV29-1 and TRBJ2-7; TRBD2 agrees at 8 bases. The CDR3 loop spans 14 amino acids. Germline lookup yields CDR1 SQVTM and CDR2 ANQGSEA. The J segment lost 6 bases and the V segment lost 5 bases, leaving 12 bases of the junction unmatched. CDR3 protein: CSVWEQGTSGEQYF. DNA for the CDR3: TGCAGCGTTTGGGAACAGGGAACTAGCGGCGAGCAGTACTTC.